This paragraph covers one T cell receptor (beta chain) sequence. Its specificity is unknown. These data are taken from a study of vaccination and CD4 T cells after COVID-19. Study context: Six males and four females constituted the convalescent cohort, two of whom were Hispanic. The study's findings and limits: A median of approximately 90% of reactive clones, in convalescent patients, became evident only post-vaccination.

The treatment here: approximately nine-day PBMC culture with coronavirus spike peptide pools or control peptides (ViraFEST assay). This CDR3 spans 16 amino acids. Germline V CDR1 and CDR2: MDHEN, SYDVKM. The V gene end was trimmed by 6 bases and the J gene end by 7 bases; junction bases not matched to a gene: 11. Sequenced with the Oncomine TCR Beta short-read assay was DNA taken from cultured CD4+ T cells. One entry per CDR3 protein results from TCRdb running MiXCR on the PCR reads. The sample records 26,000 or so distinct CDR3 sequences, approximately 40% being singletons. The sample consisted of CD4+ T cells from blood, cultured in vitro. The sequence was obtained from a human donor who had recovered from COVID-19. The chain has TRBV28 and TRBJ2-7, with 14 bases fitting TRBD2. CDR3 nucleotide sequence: TGTGCCAGCAGGTCGACCGGGACTAGCGGGAGCTTTGAGCAGTACTTC. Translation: CASRSTGTSGSFEQYF.